This T cell receptor beta chain was observed in a study of early T cells in non-severe SARS-CoV-2 infection. On the study more broadly: Sequencing used unsorted whole-blood bulk RNA, so chains lack pairing. Study-level points and caveats: Clonotype matching in VDJdb favored anti-spike CD8 responses and did not capture private and CD4 specificities.

This clonotype has at least ten counts. What it binds is not known. Attachment of unique molecular identifiers was made to individual cDNA molecules. TCRdb redid the calling of the 5' RACE reads with MiXCR, one entry per CDR3 protein. The repertoire consists of almost 45,000 distinct CDR3 sequences, with approximately 6.1% occurring once and the leading ten covering around 11%. This CDR3 comprises 16 residues. The V gene's germline CDR1 is DFQATT and CDR2 SNEGSKA (reference sequence). The ends lost 0 bases at V and 1 base at J; junction bases unmatched: 4. The chain couples TRBV20-1 to TRBJ2-1, with TRBD2 matching 9 bases. The specimen was whole blood. This TCR derives from an adult who was a healthcare worker with PCR-confirmed SARS-CoV-2 infection or an uninfected control (not recorded which). As DNA, the CDR3 is TGCAGTGCTAGAGACTCTAGCGGGGTGTCCTACAATGAGCAGTTCTTC. Protein sequence: CSARDSSGVSYNEQFF.